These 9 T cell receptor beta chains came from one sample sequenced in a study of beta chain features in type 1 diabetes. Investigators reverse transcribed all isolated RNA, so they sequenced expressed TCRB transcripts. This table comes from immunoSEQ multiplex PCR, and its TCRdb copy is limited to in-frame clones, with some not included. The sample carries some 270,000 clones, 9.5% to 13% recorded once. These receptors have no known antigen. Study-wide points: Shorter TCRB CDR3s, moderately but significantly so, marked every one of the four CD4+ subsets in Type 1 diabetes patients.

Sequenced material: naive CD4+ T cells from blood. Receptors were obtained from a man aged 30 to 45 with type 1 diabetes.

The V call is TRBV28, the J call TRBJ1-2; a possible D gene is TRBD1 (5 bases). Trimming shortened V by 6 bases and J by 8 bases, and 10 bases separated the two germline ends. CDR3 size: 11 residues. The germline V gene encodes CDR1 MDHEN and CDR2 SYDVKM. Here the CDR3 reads CASSQGRGYTF. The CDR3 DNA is TGTGCCAGCAGCCAGGGTCGGGGCTACACCTTC.

The CDR3 loop is CASSDATRGGPRETQYF. As DNA, the CDR3 is TGTGCCAGCAGCGATGCGACGCGGGGGGGCCCTCGAGAGACCCAGTACTTC. The chain couples TRBV9 to TRBJ2-5; 9 bases line up with TRBD2. V trimming: 3 bases; J trimming: 4 bases; junction bases outside the gene matches: 13. Germline CDR1 and CDR2: SGDLS and YYNGEE. The CDR3 contains 17 residues.

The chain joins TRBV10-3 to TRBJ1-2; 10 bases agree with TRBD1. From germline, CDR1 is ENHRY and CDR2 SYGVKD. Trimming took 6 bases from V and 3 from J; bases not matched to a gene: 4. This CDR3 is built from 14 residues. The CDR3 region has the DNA TGTGCCATCAGGGGACAGGGGAGGGACTATGGCTACACCTTC. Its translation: CAIRGQGRDYGYTF.

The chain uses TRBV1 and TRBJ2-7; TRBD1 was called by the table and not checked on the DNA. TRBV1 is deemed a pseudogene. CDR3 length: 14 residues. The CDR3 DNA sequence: TGCACCAGCAGCCAAGAAGGGGGTAGCGACCTCCGGCACTTC. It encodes CTSSQEGGSDLRHF.

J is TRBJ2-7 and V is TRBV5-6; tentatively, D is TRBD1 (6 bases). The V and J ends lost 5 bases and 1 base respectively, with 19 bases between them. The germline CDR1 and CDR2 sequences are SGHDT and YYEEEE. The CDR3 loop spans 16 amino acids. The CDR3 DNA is TGTGCCAGCAGTCGTTCAGGGGCATCGGGATCCTACGAGCAGTACTTC. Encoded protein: CASSRSGASGSYEQYF.

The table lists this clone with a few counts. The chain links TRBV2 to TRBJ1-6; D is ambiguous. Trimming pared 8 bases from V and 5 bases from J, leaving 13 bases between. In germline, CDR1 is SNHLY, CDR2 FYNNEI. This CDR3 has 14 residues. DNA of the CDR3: TGTGCCAGCGGATGGGCAGGCAATAATTCACCCCTCCACTTT. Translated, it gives CASGWAGNNSPLHF.

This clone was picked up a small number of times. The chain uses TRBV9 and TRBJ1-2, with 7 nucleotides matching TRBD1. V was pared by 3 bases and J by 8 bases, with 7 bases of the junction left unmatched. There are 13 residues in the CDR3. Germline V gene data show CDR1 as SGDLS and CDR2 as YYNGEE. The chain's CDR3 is CASSAGTVGGYTF. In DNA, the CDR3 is TGTGCCAGCAGCGCCGGGACAGTGGGCGGCTACACCTTC.

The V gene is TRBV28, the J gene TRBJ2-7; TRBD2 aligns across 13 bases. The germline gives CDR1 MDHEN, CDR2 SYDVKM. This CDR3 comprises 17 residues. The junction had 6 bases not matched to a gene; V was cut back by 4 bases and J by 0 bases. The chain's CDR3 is CASSSGLAGPSSYEQYF. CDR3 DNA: TGTGCCAGCAGTTCGGGACTAGCGGGACCAAGCTCCTACGAGCAGTACTTC.

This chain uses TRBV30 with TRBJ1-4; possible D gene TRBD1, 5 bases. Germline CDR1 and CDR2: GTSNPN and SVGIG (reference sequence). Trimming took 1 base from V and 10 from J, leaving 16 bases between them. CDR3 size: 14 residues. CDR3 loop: CAWSDTRGWGKLFF. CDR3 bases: TGTGCCTGGAGTGACACAAGGGGTTGGGGAAAACTGTTTTTT.